A single sample is the source of the 5 T cell receptor beta chains below, sequenced in a study of cytomegalovirus exposure and HLA in healthy donors (dated 2017 in TCRdb). The library was generated by the immunoSEQ multiplex PCR assay. For the multiplex PCR, a mixture combining 60 forward primers for TCR Vbeta segments and 13 reverse primers for TCR Jbeta segments was used. TCRdb's version of the immuneACCESS table is confined to in-frame rearrangements and falls short of the full clone set. An unresolved V gene accounts for under half of the shortfall where checked; the remainder is of unknown origin. This sample is represented by about 120,000 clones; over 75% of them were singletons. The ten largest clonotypes hold roughly 5.2% of the sample. The sequencing sample was made of PBMCs. The receptors shown here come from a man between 18 and 35 years old in good health and CMV-seropositive.

This rearrangement joins TRBV19 to TRBJ1-2, with D possibly TRBD1 on 5 matching bases. V was trimmed by 3 bases and J by 6 bases, leaving 20 bases between them. The CDR3 covers 16 residues. Per germline, CDR1 LNHDA and CDR2 SQIVND (reference sequence). The CDR3 region is CASSIPGLNVLHGYTF. CDR3 sequence (DNA): TGTGCCAGTAGTATTCCAGGGTTGAATGTGCTACATGGCTACACCTTC.

This clone was detected a few times. The junction shows a germline mismatch at one end, possibly a read error. This chain links TRBV11-2 with TRBJ2-6, with 8 nucleotides matching TRBD1. Germline CDR1 reads SGHAT; CDR2 reads FQNNGV. The CDR3 extends over 17 amino acids. The CDR3 loop is CATFGRDRSSGANGLTF. The CDR3 coding sequence is TGTGCCACCTTTGGCCGGGACAGGAGCTCTGGGGCCAACGGCCTGACTTTC.

V usage is TRBV14 and J usage is TRBJ2-1, with D perhaps TRBD1 (5 bases). This CDR3 comprises 13 residues. Germline CDR1 is SGHDN and CDR2 is FVKESK. With 4 bases removed from V and 4 bases from J, the gap between germline ends came to 8 bases. CDR3 sequence: CASSPTAYNEQFF. CDR3 coding DNA: TGTGCCAGCAGCCCGACAGCTTACAATGAGCAGTTCTTC.

This clone was seen just once. The chain has TRBV10-2 and TRBJ2-5, with 8 bases identical to TRBD2. The CDR3 is 14 amino acids. V lost 5 bases to trimming and J lost 3 bases; unmatched junction nucleotides: 5. The germline V gene has CDR1 WSHSY and CDR2 SAAADI. The CDR3 spells CASSNGGAEETQYF. The CDR3 DNA is TGCGCCAGCAGTAACGGGGGGGCCGAAGAGACCCAGTACTTC.

The V call is TRBV29-1, the J call TRBJ2-7; D might be TRBD2 (6 bases). CDR3 length: 15 amino acids. V lost 1 base to trimming and J lost 6 bases, with 19 bases between them. CDR1 SQVTM and CDR2 ANQGSEA come from the germline V gene. The CDR3: CSVEGGWSGGSEQYF. The CDR3 nucleotides are TGCAGCGTTGAAGGGGGGTGGTCCGGGGGAAGCGAGCAGTACTTC.